Listed below are T cell receptor beta chains from one sample, sequenced in a study of cytomegalovirus exposure and HLA in healthy donors. TCRdb's table, derived via immunoSEQ multiplex PCR, lists solely in-frame clones and lacks some. The profile shows about 110,000 clones, about 75% of them singletons. The sample was PBMCs. The receptors shown here come from a middle-aged man in good health and CMV-seronegative. Both conserved end residues are part of each CDR3. The order of the fields is CDR3 protein, CDR3 DNA, D gene, J gene, V gene. A D gene is named only where the DNA matches it firmly.

CASSSPGGSTDTQYF | TGTGCCAGCAGCAGCCCGGGGGGCTCCACAGATACGCAGTATTTT | NA | TRBJ2-3 | TRBV11-2
CASSRGGTGGFGNDNEQFF | TGTGCCAGCAGCAGAGGCGGGACAGGGGGTTTTGGGAATGACAATGAGCAGTTCTTC | TRBD1 | TRBJ2-1 | TRBV13
CASRLANSYNEQFF | TGTGCCAGCCGACTAGCGAATTCCTACAATGAGCAGTTCTTC | TRBD2 | TRBJ2-1 | TRBV13
CASSRDRGNEKLFF | TGTGCCAGCAGCCGGGACAGGGGGAATGAAAAACTGTTTTTT | TRBD1 | TRBJ1-4 | TRBV11-2
CASSPEGVAGELNNEQFF | TGCGCCAGCAGCCCGGAGGGAGTAGCGGGGGAACTTAACAATGAGCAGTTCTTC | TRBD2 | TRBJ2-1 | TRBV5-1
CASSLGGTGGHNEQFF | TGTGCCAGCAGCTTAGGCGGGACAGGGGGCCACAATGAGCAGTTCTTC | TRBD1 | TRBJ2-1 | TRBV7-8
CASDAGNYGYTF | TGTGCCAGCGACGCCGGGAACTATGGCTACACCTTC | NA | TRBJ1-2 | TRBV9
CASSVGARTEAFF | TGCGCCAGCAGTGTAGGGGCGCGGACTGAAGCTTTCTTT | NA | TRBJ1-1 | TRBV10-1
CASSYPAAGPSTDTQYF | TGTGCCAGCAGCTACCCGGCGGCGGGGCCCTCCACAGATACGCAGTATTTT | NA | TRBJ2-3 | TRBV7-8
CAISPGRGLEGYTF | TGTGCCATCAGTCCAGGGAGGGGTCTTGAGGGCTACACCTTC | NA | TRBJ1-2 | TRBV10-3
CASSLEGNSPLHF | TGTGCCAGCAGTCTCGAGGGCAATTCACCCCTCCACTTT | NA | TRBJ1-6 | TRBV6-1
CSVGFQGGNEQFF | TGCAGCGTTGGTTTTCAGGGAGGGAATGAGCAGTTCTTC | TRBD2 | TRBJ2-1 | TRBV29-1
CASSLGQGAYEQYF | TGTGCCAGCAGCTTGGGACAGGGGGCCTACGAGCAGTACTTC | TRBD1 | TRBJ2-7 | TRBV5-4
CASRTRDTQYF | TGTGCCAGTAGGACTAGGGATACGCAGTATTTT | NA | TRBJ2-3 | TRBV19
CASSLDRGPYNEQFF | TGTGCCAGTAGCCTCGACAGGGGCCCCTACAATGAGCAGTTCTTC | TRBD1 | TRBJ2-1 | TRBV19
CASSLVQIAKNIQYF | TGTGCCAGCAGCTTGGTCCAGATAGCCAAAAACATTCAGTACTTC | NA | TRBJ2-4 | TRBV5-4
CASSESGTTYGYTF | TGTGCCAGCAGTGAATCAGGCACAACCTATGGCTACACCTTC | NA | TRBJ1-2 | TRBV25-1